The 21 T cell receptor beta chains reported below all come from one sample, sequenced in a study of OX40 agonist ivuxolimab in advanced cancers. The table came from immunoSEQ multiplex PCR; TCRdb's copy has only in-frame clones and leaves some out. The repertoire holds about 72,000 clones, with 89% as singletons. Sequenced here: CD4+ or CD8+ T cells sorted from blood, sampled in a trial of the OX40 agonist ivuxolimab. All receptors derive from an adult with an advanced solid tumor such as melanoma, head and neck, liver or kidney cancer.

The chain links TRBV19 to TRBJ1-1; D ambiguous. The CDR3 sequence is 14 residues long. Trimming stripped 7 bases from V and 2 bases from J, with 14 bases between. The germline gives CDR1 LNHDA, CDR2 SQIVND (reference sequence). As DNA, the CDR3 is TGTGCCAGTATTAGGGTAGGGCGAAACACTGAAGCTTTCTTT. Encoded protein: CASIRVGRNTEAFF.

The CDR3 DNA reads TGTGCCAGTAGTATCAGTCCGGGGGTCTTCTATGGCTACACCTTC. As protein: CASSISPGVFYGYTF. The rearrangement links TRBV19 to TRBJ1-2; maybe TRBD1 (5 bases). Germline V gene data show CDR1 as LNHDA and CDR2 as SQIVND (reference sequence). The V gene lost 3 bases and the J gene lost 4 bases, with 15 bases spanning the gap. The length of the CDR3 is 15 residues.

The V and J genes are TRBV11-2 and TRBJ2-5; no clear D. Germline values: CDR1 SGHAT, CDR2 FQNNGV. The CDR3 consists of 12 residues. V dropped 1 base and J dropped 5 bases, with 5 bases sitting between them. The CDR3 reads CASSLVGETQYF. Here the CDR3 DNA reads TGTGCCAGCAGCTTAGTGGGCGAGACCCAGTACTTC.

The V gene is TRBV27, the J gene TRBJ2-3, with 7 bases identical to TRBD2. The V gene's germline CDR1 is MNHEY and CDR2 SMNVEV (reference sequence). The CDR3 consists of 14 residues. V lost 4 bases, J lost 2 bases, and 3 bases stayed unmatched. The CDR3 DNA is TGTGCCAGCAGTTCTAGCGGTTTCACAGATACGCAGTATTTT. Translation gives CASSSSGFTDTQYF.

The CDR3 region is CAISLGTYNEQFF. In DNA form, the CDR3 reads TGTGCCATCAGCCTGGGGACCTACAATGAGCAGTTCTTC. The chain carries TRBV10-3 and TRBJ2-1, with D unclear. V dropped 6 bases and J dropped 2 bases, with 8 bases sitting between them. Per germline, CDR1 ENHRY and CDR2 SYGVKD. There are 13 residues in the CDR3.

The chain uses TRBV2 and TRBJ1-1; D is unresolved. V was cut by 3 bases and J by 2 bases, with 7 bases left in between. This CDR3 is 13 amino acids long. Germline-derived CDR1 and CDR2 are SNHLY and FYNNEI. CDR3 coding DNA: TGTGCCAGCAGTGACTTGGGCAACACTGAAGCTTTCTTT. Translation gives CASSDLGNTEAFF.

The chain has TRBV28 and TRBJ2-7; D might be TRBD2 (6 bases). The CDR3 covers 12 residues. Trimming cost V 8 bases and J 5 bases, with 13 bases left between them. The germline V gene encodes CDR1 MDHEN and CDR2 SYDVKM. The CDR3 region has the DNA TGTGCCAGCGGGCTGCGGACTAACGAGCAGTACTTC. Its protein is CASGLRTNEQYF.

This clone showed up just a few times. The genes are TRBV7-8 and TRBJ1-6; D uncertain. Trimming stripped 5 bases from V and 7 bases from J, with 6 bases between. Germline CDR1 is SGHVS and CDR2 is FQNEAQ. The CDR3 has 12 residues. The CDR3 DNA reads TGTGCCAGCAGCCGATCCAATTCACCCCTCCACTTT. It translates to CASSRSNSPLHF.

This clone was observed once. The rearrangement joins TRBV4-1 to TRBJ2-5, with TRBD2 matching over 8 bases. The germline V gene has CDR1 MGHRA and CDR2 YSYEKL. The CDR3 consists of 16 residues. V lost 3 bases and J lost 5; bases outside the gene matches: 11. The CDR3 region is CASSQLTAGAGETQYF. In DNA form, the CDR3 reads TGCGCCAGCAGCCAGCTGACAGCGGGGGCTGGTGAGACCCAGTACTTC.

This clone has only one observation. The chain carries TRBV28 and TRBJ2-3; 8 positions agree with TRBD1. V was clipped by 5 bases and J by 0 bases; unmatched bases: 4. This CDR3 contains 15 residues. Germline lookup yields CDR1 MDHEN and CDR2 SYDVKM. The CDR3 loop reads CASSLQGVSTDTQYF. DNA for the CDR3: TGTGCCAGCAGTCTACAGGGGGTCAGCACAGATACGCAGTATTTT.

The J gene is TRBJ1-3, the V gene TRBV19; D is ambiguous. Germline-derived CDR1 and CDR2 are LNHDA and SQIVND (reference sequence). CDR3 length equals 13 residues. Trimming took off 10 bases at V and 4 bases at J, with 14 bases between the two ends. This CDR3 is CATRIGSGNTIYF. CDR3 nucleotides: TGTGCCACCAGGATAGGCTCGGGAAACACCATATATTTT. The full variable domain, with the rest looked up from reference TRBV19 and TRBJ1-3, is DGGITQSPKYLFRKEGQNVTLSCEQNLNHDAMYWYRQDPGQGLRLIYYSQIVNDFQKGDIAEGYSVSREKKESFPLTVTSAQKNPTAFYLCATRIGSGNTIYFGEGSWLTVV.

The chain employs TRBV2 and TRBJ1-2, with 9 bases fitting TRBD1. After removal of 8 bases from V and 8 bases from J, the junction contained 9 bases not matched to a gene. Germline CDR1 is SNHLY and CDR2 is FYNNEI. The CDR3 covers 13 residues. The CDR3 reads CASEGYRGPGYTF. CDR3 DNA sequence: TGTGCCAGCGAGGGATACAGGGGGCCCGGCTACACCTTC.

V is TRBV28 and J is TRBJ1-1; tentatively, D is TRBD1 (6 bases). This CDR3 region has 15 residues. With 3 bases removed from V and 6 bases from J, the gap between germline ends came to 17 bases. The V gene's germline CDR1 is MDHEN and CDR2 SYDVKM. Here the CDR3 reads CASSFVRGARSEAFF. The CDR3 nucleotides read TGTGCCAGCAGTTTCGTTCGGGGGGCGAGGTCTGAAGCTTTCTTT.

This rearrangement joins TRBV28 to TRBJ2-3; D unclear. This CDR3 spans 13 amino acids. In germline, CDR1 is MDHEN, CDR2 SYDVKM. The ends were cut back, 1 base at V and 1 base at J, with 3 bases in the middle. The CDR3 protein is CASSLLGTDTQYF. DNA of the CDR3: TGTGCCAGCAGTTTATTAGGCACAGATACGCAGTATTTT.

In the case of this clone: The junction does not match germline at one end; this may be a read error. V is TRBV7-7 and J is TRBJ2-2, with D uncertain. CDR3 size: 15 residues. Germline CDR1 and CDR2: SSHAT and FNYEAQ (reference sequence). The CDR3 nucleotides are TGTGCTAGCAGCTTACATACAGCCCTGGCCGGGGAGCTGTTTTTT. Translated: CASSLHTALAGELFF.

This clone was seen only once. The genes are TRBV6-1 and TRBJ2-5; D remains ambiguous. The CDR3 spans 12 residues. V was clipped by 3 bases and J by 5 bases, with 7 bases between them. From germline, CDR1 is MNHNS and CDR2 SASEGT. The CDR3 region has the DNA TGTGCCAGCAGTGATAATGCGGAGACCCAGTACTTC. Its protein is CASSDNAETQYF.

This clone was picked up one time. The chain carries TRBV19 and TRBJ2-5, with D possibly being TRBD2 (6 bases). V lost 7 bases to trimming and J lost 2 bases, with 14 bases between them. From germline, CDR1 is LNHDA and CDR2 SQIVND (reference sequence). The CDR3 is 14 amino acids. The DNA for the CDR3 is TGTGCCAGTAACTGGGACTTTAATCAAGAGACCCAGTACTTC. This sequence encodes CASNWDFNQETQYF. Complete variable domain (other parts from reference TRBV19 and TRBJ2-5): DGGITQSPKYLFRKEGQNVTLSCEQNLNHDAMYWYRQDPGQGLRLIYYSQIVNDFQKGDIAEGYSVSREKKESFPLTVTSAQKNPTAFYLCASNWDFNQETQYFGPGTRLLVL.

V usage is TRBV28 and J usage is TRBJ1-1; D is unclear. The CDR3 has 14 amino acids. Germline lookup yields CDR1 MDHEN and CDR2 SYDVKM. Trimming cost V 6 bases and J 0 bases, with 11 bases left between them. Here the CDR3 DNA reads TGTGCCAGCAGAGGAAGTCCCATGAACACTGAAGCTTTCTTT. Protein: CASRGSPMNTEAFF.

This rearrangement joins TRBV4-2 to TRBJ1-4; D is uncertain. Germline V gene lookup returns CDR1 LGHNA and CDR2 YNFKEQ. This CDR3 region has 15 residues. Trimming removed 3 bases from V and 8 bases from J, with 16 bases in between. Here the CDR3 reads CASSQWVGPVEKLFF. The CDR3, as DNA: TGTGCCAGCAGCCAGTGGGTAGGACCGGTAGAAAAACTGTTTTTT.

This sequence joins TRBV2 and TRBJ1-1; TRBD1 matches at 8 bases. Unmatched junction bases numbered 11, after V lost 3 bases and J lost 5 bases. Germline values: CDR1 SNHLY, CDR2 FYNNEI. The CDR3 has 16 residues. The CDR3: CASSENTGGRKTEAFF. Written as DNA, the CDR3 is TGTGCCAGCAGTGAGAATACAGGGGGGAGGAAGACTGAAGCTTTCTTT. The complete variable domain, with remaining parts taken from reference TRBV2 and TRBJ1-1, reads EPEVTQTPSHQVTQMGQEVILRCVPISNHLYFYWYRQILGQKVEFLVSFYNNEISEKSEIFDDQFSVERPDGSNFTLKIRSTKLEDSAMYFCASSENTGGRKTEAFFGQGTRLTVV.

The chain recombines TRBV5-1 with TRBJ2-1; possibly TRBD1 for D (6 bases). V gave up 4 bases and J gave up 4 bases, with 12 bases separating them. This CDR3 has 14 residues. In germline, CDR1 is SGHRS, CDR2 YFSETQ. The CDR3 loop reads CASSLLTGYNEQFF. Here the CDR3 DNA reads TGCGCCAGCAGCCTACTTACAGGGTACAATGAGCAGTTCTTC.